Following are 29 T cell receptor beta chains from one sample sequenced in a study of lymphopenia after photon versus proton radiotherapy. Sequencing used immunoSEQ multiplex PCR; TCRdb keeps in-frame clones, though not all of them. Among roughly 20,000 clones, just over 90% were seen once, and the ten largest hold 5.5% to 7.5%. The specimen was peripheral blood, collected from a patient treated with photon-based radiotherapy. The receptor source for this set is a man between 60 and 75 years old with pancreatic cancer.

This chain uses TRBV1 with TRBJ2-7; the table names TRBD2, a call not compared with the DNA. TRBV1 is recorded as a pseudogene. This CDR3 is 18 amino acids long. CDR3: CTSSQDADSGGQAYEQYF. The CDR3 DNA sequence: TGCACCAGCAGCCAAGATGCGGATAGCGGGGGTCAAGCCTACGAGCAGTACTTC.

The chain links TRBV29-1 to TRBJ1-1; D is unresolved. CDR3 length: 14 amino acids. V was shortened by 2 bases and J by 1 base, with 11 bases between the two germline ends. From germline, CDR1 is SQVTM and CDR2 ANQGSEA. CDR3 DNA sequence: TGCAGCGTTGAATGGAGACAACCGAACACTGAAGCTTTCTTT. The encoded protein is CSVEWRQPNTEAFF.

The DNA for the CDR3 is TGTGCCAGCAGTCCTTCCGGGCTAGCGGGTAACGAGCAGTACTTC. Translating gives CASSPSGLAGNEQYF. The rearrangement joins TRBV6-5 to TRBJ2-7; TRBD2 agrees at 8 bases. Losses at the gene ends were 5 bases for V and 5 bases for J; bases not matched to a gene: 11. CDR1 is MNHEY, CDR2 SVGAGI, per germline. The CDR3 spans 15 residues.

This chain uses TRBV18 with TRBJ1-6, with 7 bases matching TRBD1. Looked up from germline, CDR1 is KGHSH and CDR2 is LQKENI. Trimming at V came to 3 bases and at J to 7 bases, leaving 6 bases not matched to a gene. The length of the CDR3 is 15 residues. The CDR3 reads CASSPPMGQNSPLHF. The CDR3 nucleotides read TGTGCCAGCTCACCCCCTATGGGACAGAATTCACCCCTCCACTTT.

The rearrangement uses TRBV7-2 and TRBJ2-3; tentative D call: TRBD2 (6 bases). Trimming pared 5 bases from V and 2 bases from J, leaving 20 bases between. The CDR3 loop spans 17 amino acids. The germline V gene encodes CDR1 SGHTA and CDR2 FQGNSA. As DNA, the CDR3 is TGTGCCAGCAGCCTCCAAGCGACTAGGACCGCCACAGATACGCAGTATTTT. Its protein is CASSLQATRTATDTQYF.

The CDR3 sequence is CASSFSRPDRAYEQYF. The CDR3 nucleotides read TGTGCCAGCAGTTTCTCGAGACCCGACAGGGCCTACGAGCAGTACTTC. The chain carries TRBV6-5 and TRBJ2-7, with 7 nucleotides matching TRBD1. Germline values: CDR1 MNHEY, CDR2 SVGAGI. The CDR3 is made up of 16 amino acids. J gave up 2 bases and V 4 bases, and 11 bases lay outside the gene matches.

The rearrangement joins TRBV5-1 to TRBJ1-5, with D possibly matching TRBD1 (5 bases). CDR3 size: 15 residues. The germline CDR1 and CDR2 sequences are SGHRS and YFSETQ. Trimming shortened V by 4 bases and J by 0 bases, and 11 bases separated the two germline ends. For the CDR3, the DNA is TGCGCCAGCAGCCTGCAGGGTGATAGCAATCAGCCCCAGCATTTT. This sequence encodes CASSLQGDSNQPQHF.

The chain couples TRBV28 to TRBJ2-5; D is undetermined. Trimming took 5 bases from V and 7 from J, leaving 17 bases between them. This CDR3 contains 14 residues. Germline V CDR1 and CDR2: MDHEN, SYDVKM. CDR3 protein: CASSGLEYTGTQYF. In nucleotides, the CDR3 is TGTGCCAGCAGTGGCCTCGAGTATACGGGGACCCAGTACTTC. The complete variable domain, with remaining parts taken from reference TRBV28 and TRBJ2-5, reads DVKVTQSSRYLVKRTGEKVFLECVQDMDHENMFWYRQDPGLGLRLIYFSYDVKMKEKGDIPEGYSVSREKKERFSLILESASTNQTSMYLCASSGLEYTGTQYFGPGTRLLVL.

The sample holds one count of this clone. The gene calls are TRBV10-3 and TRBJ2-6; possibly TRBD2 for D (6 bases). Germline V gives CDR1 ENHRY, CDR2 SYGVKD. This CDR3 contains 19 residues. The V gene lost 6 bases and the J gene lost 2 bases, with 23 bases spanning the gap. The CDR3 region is CAIRSEGGAEYTGANVLTF. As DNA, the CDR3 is TGTGCCATCAGATCCGAGGGCGGGGCGGAGTATACTGGGGCCAACGTCCTGACTTTC.

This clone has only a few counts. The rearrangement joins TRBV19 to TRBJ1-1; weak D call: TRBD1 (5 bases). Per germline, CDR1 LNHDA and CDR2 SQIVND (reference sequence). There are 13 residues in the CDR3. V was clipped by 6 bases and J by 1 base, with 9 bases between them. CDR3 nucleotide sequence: TGTGCCAGTAGGGAGACAGAGAACACTGAAGCTTTCTTT. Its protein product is CASRETENTEAFF. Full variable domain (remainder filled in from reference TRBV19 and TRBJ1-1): DGGITQSPKYLFRKEGQNVTLSCEQNLNHDAMYWYRQDPGQGLRLIYYSQIVNDFQKGDIAEGYSVSREKKESFPLTVTSAQKNPTAFYLCASRETENTEAFFGQGTRLTVV.

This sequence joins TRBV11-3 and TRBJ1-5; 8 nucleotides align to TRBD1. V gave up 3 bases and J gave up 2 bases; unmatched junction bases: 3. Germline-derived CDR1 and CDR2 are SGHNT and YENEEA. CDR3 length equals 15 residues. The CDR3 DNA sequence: TGTGCCAGCAGCTTTGACAGGGGCTGCAATCAGCCCCAGCATTTT. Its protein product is CASSFDRGCNQPQHF.

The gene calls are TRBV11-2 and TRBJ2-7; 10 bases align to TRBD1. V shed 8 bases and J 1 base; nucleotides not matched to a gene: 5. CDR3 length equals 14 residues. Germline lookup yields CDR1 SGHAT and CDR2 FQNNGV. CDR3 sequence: CASSDRGGSYEQYF. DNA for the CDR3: TGTGCCAGCTCGGACAGGGGGGGGTCCTACGAGCAGTACTTC.

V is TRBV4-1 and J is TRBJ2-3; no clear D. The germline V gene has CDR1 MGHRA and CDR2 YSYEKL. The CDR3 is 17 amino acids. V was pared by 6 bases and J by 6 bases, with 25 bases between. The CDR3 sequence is CASSRTFWTIGRDTQYF. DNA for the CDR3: TGCGCCAGCAGTCGAACTTTCTGGACCATTGGTCGGGATACGCAGTATTTT.

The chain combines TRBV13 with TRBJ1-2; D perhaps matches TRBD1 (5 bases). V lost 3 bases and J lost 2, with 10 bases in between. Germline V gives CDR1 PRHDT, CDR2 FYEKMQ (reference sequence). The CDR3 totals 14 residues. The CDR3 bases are TGTGCCAGCAGCTTCCGGGGCCCGAACTATGGCTACACCTTC. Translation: CASSFRGPNYGYTF. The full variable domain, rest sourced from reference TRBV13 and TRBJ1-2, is AAGVIQSPRHLIKEKRETATLKCYPIPRHDTVYWYQQGPGQDPQFLISFYEKMQSDKGSIPDRFSAQQFSDYHSELNMSSLELGDSALYFCASSFRGPNYGYTFGSGTRLTVV.

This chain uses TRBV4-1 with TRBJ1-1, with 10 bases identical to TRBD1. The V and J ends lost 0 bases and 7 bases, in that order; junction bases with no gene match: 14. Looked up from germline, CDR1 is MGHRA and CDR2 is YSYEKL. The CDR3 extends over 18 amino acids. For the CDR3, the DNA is TGCGCCAGCAGCCAAGATATCCGCCTAGGACAGGGGGAGGGTGAAGCTTTCTTT. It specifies CASSQDIRLGQGEGEAFF.

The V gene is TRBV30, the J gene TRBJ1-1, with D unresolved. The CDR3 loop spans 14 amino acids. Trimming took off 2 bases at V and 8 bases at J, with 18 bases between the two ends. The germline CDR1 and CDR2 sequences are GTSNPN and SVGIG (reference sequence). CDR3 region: CAWSPAGSRQEAFF. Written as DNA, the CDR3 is TGTGCCTGGAGTCCCGCCGGAAGTCGTCAGGAAGCTTTCTTT. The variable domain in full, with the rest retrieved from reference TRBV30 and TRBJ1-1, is SQTIHQWPATLVQPVGSPLSLECTVEGTSNPNLYWYRQAAGRGLQLLFYSVGIGQISSEVPQNLSASRPQDRQFILSSKKLLLSDSGFYLCAWSPAGSRQEAFFGQGTRLTVV.

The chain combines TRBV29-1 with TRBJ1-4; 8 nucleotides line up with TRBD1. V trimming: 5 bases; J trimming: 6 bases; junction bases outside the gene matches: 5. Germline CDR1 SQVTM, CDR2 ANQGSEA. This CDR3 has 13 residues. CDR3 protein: CSVRTGWDEKLFF. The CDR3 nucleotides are TGCAGCGTTCGGACAGGGTGGGATGAAAAACTGTTTTTT.

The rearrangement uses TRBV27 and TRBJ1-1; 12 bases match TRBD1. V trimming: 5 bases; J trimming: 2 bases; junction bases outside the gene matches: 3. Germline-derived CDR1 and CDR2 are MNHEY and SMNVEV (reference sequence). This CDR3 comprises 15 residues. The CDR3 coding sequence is TGTGCCAGCAGTCCAGGGACAGGGGGCAACACTGAAGCTTTCTTT. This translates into CASSPGTGGNTEAFF.

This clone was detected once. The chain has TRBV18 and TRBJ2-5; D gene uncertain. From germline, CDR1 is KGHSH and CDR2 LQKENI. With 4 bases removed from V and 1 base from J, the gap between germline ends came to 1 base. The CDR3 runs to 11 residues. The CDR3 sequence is CASSLQETQYF. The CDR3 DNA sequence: TGTGCCAGCTCACTCCAAGAGACCCAGTACTTC.

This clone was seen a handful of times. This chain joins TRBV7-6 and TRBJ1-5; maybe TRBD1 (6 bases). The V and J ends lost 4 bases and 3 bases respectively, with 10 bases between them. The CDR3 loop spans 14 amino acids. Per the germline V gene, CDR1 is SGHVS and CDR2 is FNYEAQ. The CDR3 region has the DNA TGTGCCAGCAGCTCCACAGGGCCCAATCAGCCCCAGCATTTT. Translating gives CASSSTGPNQPQHF.

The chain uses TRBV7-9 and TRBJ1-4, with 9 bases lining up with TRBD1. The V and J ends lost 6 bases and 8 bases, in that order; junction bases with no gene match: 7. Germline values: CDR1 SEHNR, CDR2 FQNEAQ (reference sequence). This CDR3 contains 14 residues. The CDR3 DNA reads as TGTGCCAGCAGGGCCGGGACAGGGTTGGAAAAACTGTTTTTT. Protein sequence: CASRAGTGLEKLFF.

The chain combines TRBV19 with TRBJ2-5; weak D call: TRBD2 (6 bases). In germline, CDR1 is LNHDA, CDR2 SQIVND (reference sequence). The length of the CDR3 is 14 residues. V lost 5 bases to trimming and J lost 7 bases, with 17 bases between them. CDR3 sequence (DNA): TGTGCCAGTAGTCGGACGGGGGAAGGAGGGACCCAGTACTTC. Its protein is CASSRTGEGGTQYF.

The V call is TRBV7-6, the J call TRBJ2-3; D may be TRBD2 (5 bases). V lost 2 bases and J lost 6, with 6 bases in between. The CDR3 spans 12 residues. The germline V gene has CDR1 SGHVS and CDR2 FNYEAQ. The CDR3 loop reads CASSLWRDTQYF. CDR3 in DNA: TGTGCCAGCAGCTTATGGAGGGATACGCAGTATTTT.

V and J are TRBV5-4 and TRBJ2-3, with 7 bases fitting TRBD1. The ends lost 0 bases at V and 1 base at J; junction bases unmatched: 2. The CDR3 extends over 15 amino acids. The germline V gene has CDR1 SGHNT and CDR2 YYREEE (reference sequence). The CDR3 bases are TGTGCCAGCAGCTTGGCAACAGGGGGCACAGATACGCAGTATTTT. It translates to CASSLATGGTDTQYF.

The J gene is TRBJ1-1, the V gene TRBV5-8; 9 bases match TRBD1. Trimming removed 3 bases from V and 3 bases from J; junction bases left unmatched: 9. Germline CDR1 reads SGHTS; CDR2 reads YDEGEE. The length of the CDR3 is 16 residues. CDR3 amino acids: CASSSGQGVFDTEAFF. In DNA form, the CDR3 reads TGTGCCAGCAGCTCGGGACAGGGAGTTTTCGACACTGAAGCTTTCTTT.

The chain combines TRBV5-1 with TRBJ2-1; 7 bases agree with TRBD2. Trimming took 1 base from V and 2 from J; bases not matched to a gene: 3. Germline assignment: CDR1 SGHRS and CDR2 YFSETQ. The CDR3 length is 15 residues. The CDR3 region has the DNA TGCGCCAGCAGCTTGCAAAGCGGGGCCTACAATGAGCAGTTCTTC. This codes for CASSLQSGAYNEQFF.

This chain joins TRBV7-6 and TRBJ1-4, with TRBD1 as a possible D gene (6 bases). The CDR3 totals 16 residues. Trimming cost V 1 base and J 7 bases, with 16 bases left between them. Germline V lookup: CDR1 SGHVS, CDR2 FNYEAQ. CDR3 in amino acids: CASSLGGRRGSEKLFF. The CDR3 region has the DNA TGTGCCAGCAGCTTAGGAGGTCGCAGGGGAAGTGAAAAACTGTTTTTT.

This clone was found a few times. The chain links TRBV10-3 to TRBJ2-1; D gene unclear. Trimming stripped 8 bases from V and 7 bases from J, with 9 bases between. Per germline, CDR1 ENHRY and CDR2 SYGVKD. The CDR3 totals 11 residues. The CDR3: CAIGYSNEQFF. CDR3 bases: TGTGCCATCGGCTATTCGAATGAGCAGTTCTTC.

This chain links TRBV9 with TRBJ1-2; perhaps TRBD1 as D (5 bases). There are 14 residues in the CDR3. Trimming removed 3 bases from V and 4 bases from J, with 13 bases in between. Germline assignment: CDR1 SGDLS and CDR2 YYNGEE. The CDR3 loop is CASSASLGAYGYTF. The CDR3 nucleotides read TGTGCCAGCAGCGCCTCCTTAGGGGCCTATGGCTACACCTTC.